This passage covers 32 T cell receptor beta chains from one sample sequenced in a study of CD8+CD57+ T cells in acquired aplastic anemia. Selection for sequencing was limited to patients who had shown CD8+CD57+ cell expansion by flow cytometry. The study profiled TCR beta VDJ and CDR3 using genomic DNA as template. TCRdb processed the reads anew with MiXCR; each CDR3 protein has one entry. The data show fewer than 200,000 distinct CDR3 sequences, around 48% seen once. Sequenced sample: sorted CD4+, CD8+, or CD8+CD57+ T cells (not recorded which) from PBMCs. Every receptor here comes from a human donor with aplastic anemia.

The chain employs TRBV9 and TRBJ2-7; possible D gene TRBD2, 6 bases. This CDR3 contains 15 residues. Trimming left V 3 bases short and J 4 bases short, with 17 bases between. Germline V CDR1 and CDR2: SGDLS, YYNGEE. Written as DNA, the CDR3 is TGTGCCAGCAGCGAGGGATCGAACCGGGAGTACGAGCAGTACTTC. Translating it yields CASSEGSNREYEQYF.

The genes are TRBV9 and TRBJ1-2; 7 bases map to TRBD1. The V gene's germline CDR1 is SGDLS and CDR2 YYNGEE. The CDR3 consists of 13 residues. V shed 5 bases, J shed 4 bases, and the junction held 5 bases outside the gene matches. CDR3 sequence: CASSVYRGYGYTF. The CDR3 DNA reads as TGTGCCAGCAGTGTATACAGGGGCTATGGCTACACCTTC. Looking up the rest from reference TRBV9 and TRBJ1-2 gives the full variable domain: DSGVTQTPKHLITATGQRVTLRCSPRSGDLSVYWYQQSLDQGLQFLIQYYNGEERAKGNILERFSAQQFPDLHSELNLSSLELGDSALYFCASSVYRGYGYTFGSGTRLTVV.

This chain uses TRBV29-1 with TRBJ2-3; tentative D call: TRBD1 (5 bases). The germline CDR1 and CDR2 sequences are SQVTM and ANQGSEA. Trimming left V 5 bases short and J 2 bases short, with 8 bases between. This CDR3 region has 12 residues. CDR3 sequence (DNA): TGCAGCGTTTCGACAGACACAGATACGCAGTATTTT. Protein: CSVSTDTDTQYF.

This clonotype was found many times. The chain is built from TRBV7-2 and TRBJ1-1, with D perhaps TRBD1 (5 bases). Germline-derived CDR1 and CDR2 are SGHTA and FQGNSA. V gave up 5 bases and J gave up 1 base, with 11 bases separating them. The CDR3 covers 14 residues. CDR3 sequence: CASSPSTANTEAFF. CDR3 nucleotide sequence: TGTGCCAGCAGCCCCTCGACAGCGAACACTGAAGCTTTCTTT.

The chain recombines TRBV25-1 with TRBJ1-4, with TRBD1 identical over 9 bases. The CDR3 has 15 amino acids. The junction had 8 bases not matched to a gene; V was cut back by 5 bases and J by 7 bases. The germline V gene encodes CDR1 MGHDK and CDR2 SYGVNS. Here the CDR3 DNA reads TGTGCCAGCAGTCTTCCCGGGACAGGGTCTGAAAAACTGTTTTTT. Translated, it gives CASSLPGTGSEKLFF.

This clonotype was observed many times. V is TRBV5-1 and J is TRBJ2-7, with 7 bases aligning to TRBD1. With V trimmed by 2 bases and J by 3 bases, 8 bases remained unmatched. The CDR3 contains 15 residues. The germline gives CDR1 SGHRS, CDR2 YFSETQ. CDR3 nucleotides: TGCGCCAGCAGCTTAGGGACAGCTAACGACTACGAGCAGTACTTC. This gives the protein CASSLGTANDYEQYF. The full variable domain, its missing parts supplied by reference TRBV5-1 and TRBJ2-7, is KAGVTQTPRYLIKTRGQQVTLSCSPISGHRSVSWYQQTPGQGLQFLFEYFSETQRNKGNFPGRFSGRQFSNSRSEMNVSTLELGDSALYLCASSLGTANDYEQYFGPGTRLTVT.

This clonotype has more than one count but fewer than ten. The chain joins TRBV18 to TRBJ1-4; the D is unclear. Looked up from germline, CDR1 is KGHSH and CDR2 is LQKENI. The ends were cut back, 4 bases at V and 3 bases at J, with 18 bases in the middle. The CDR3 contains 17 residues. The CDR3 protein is CASSLKTWFSANEKLFF. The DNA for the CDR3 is TGTGCCAGCTCACTAAAAACTTGGTTTTCCGCTAATGAAAAACTGTTTTTT.

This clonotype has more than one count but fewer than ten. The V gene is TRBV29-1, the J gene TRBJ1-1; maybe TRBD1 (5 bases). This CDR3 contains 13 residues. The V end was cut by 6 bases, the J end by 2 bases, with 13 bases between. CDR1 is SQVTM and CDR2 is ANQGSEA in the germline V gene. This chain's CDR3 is CSVVRVVNTEAFF. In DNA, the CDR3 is TGCAGCGTCGTCAGGGTGGTTAACACTGAAGCTTTCTTT.

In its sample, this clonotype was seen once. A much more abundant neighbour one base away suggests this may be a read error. The CDR3 region has the DNA TGTGCCAGCAGCTTAGCTGGCCGCCCCTACAATGAGCAGTTCTTC. Translating it yields CASSLAGRPYNEQFF. The chain is built from TRBV11-1 and TRBJ2-1; D uncertain. Germline CDR1 SGHAT, CDR2 FQDESV (reference sequence). V dropped 0 bases and J dropped 2 bases, with 8 bases sitting between them. There are 15 residues in the CDR3.

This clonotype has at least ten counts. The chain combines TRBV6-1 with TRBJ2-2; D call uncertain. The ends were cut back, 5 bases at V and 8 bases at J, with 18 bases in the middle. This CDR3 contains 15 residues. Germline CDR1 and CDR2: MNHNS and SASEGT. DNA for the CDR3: TGTGCCAGCAGTCCCGACTGGTCTCGTGAAGGGGAGCTGTTTTTT. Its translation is CASSPDWSREGELFF.

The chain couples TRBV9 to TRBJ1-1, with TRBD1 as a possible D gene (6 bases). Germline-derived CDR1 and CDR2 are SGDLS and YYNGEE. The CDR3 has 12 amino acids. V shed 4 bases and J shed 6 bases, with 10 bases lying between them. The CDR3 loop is CASSSGEAEAFF. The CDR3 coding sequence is TGTGCCAGCAGCTCAGGGGAGGCTGAAGCTTTCTTT.

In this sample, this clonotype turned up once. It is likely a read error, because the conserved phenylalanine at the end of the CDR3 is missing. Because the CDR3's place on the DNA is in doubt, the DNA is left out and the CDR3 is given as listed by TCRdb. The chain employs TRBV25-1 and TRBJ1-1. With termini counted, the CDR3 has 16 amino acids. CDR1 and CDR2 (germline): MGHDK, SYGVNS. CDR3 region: CASSPVRGPRSGEALL.

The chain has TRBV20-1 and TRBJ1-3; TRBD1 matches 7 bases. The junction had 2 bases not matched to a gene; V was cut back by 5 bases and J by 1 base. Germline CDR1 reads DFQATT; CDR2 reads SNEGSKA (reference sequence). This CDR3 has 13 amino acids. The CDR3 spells CSARTGSGNTIYF. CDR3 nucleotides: TGCAGTGCTCGGACAGGTTCTGGAAACACCATATATTTT.

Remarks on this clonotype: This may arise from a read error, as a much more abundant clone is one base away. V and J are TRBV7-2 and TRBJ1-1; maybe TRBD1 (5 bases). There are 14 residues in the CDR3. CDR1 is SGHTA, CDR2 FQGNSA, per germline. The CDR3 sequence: CASSSGLGNTEASF. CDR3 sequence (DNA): TGTGCCAGCAGCTCGGGGCTGGGGAACACTGAAGCTTCCTTT.

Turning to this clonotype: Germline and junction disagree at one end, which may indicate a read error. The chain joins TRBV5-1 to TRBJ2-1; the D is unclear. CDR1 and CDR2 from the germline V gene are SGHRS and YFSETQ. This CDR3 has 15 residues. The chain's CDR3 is CASSLATQSYNEQLF. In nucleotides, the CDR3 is TGCGCCAGCAGCTTGGCCACGCAGTCCTACAATGAGCAGCTCTTC.

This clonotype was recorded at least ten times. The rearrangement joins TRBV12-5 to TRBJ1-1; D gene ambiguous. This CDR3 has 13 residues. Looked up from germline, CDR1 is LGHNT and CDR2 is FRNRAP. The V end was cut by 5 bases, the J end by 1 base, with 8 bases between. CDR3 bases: TGTGCTAGTGGTGGCGGAGGGAACACTGAAGCTTTCTTT. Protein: CASGGGGNTEAFF.

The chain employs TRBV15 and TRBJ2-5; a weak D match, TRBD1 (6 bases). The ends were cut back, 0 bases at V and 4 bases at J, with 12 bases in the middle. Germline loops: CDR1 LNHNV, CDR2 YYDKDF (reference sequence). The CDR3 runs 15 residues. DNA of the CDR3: TGTGCCACCAGCAGAGACACAGGGTCAGGAGAGACCCAGTACTTC. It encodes CATSRDTGSGETQYF.

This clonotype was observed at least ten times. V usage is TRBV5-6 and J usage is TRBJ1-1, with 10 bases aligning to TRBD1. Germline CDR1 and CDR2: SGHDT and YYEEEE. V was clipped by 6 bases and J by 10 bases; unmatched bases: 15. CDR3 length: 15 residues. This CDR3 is CASTLLTTGGASAFF. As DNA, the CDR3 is TGTGCCAGCACCCTACTCACGACAGGGGGCGCGTCAGCTTTCTTT.

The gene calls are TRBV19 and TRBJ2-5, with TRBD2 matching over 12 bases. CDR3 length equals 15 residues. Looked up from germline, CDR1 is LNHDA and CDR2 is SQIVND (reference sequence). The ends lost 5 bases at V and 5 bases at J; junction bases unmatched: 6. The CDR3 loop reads CASSSSGTSGETQYF. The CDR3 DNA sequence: TGTGCCAGTAGTTCCAGCGGGACTAGCGGGGAGACCCAGTACTTC.

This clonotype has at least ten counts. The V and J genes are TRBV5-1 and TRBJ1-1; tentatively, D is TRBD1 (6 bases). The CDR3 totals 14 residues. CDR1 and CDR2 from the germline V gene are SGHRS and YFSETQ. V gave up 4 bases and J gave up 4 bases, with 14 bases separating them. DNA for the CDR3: TGCGCCAGCAGCCCTACCCAAGGGGGCACTGAAGCTTTCTTT. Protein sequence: CASSPTQGGTEAFF.

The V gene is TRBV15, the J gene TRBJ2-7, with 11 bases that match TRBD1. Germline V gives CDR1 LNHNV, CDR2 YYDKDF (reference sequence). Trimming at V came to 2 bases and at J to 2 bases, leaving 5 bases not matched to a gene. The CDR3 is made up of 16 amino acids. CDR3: CATSRLVGQGAYEQYF. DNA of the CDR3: TGTGCCACCAGCAGACTGGTGGGACAGGGGGCCTACGAGCAGTACTTC.

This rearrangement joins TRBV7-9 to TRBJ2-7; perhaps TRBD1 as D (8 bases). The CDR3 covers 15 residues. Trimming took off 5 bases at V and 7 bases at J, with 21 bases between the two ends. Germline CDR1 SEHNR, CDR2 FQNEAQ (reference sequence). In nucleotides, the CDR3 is TGTGCCAGCAGCCAAGGCGGACAGGGTAGCGGGGAGCAGTACTTC. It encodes CASSQGGQGSGEQYF.

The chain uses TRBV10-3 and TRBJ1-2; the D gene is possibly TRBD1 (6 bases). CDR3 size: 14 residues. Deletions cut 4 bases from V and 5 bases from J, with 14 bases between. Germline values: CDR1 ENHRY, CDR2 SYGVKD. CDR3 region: CAISGSNQGYGYTF. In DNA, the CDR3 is TGTGCCATCAGTGGGAGCAATCAGGGGTATGGCTACACCTTC.

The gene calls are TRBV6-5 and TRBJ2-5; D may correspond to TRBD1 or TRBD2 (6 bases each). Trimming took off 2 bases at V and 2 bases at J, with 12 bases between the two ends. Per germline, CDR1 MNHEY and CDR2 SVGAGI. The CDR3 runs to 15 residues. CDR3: CASSYTGGGQETQYF. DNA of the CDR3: TGTGCCAGCAGTTACACAGGAGGGGGACAAGAGACCCAGTACTTC.

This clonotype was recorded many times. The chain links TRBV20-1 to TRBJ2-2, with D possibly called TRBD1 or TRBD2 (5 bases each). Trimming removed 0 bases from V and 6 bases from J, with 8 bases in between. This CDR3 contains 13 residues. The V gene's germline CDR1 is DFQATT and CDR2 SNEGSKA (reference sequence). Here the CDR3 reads CSAREGVAGELFF. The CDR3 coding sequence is TGCAGTGCTAGAGAGGGGGTAGCCGGGGAGCTGTTTTTT.

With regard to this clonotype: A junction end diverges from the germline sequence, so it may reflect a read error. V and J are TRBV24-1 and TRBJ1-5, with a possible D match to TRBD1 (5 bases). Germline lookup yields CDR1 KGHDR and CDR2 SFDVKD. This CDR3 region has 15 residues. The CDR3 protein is CATSEGSWGNQPQQF. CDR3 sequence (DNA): TGTGCCACCAGTGAAGGGTCGTGGGGCAATCAGCCCCAGCAGTTT.

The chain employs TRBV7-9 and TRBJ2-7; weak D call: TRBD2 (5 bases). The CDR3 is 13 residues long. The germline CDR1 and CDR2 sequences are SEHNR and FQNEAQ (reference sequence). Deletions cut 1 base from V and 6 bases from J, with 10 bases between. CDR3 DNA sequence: TGTGCCAGCAGCTTAGTTCCGGGGTTCGAGCAGTACTTC. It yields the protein CASSLVPGFEQYF.

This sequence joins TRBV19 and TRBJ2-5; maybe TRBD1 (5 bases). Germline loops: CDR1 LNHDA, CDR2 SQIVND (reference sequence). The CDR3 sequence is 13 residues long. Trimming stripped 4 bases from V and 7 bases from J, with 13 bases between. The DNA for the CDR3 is TGTGCCAGTAGTAGGCGTTTCCAGGGGACCCAGTACTTC. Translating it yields CASSRRFQGTQYF. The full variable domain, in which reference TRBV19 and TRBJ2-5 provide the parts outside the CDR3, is DGGITQSPKYLFRKEGQNVTLSCEQNLNHDAMYWYRQDPGQGLRLIYYSQIVNDFQKGDIAEGYSVSREKKESFPLTVTSAQKNPTAFYLCASSRRFQGTQYFGPGTRLLVL.

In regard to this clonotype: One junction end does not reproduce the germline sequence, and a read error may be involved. As DNA, the CDR3 is TGCAGTGCCCCGATGCGGGAATTCCCCTACGAGCACTACTTC. This translates into CSAPMREFPYEHYF. This chain uses TRBV20-1 with TRBJ2-7; perhaps TRBD2 as D (6 bases). This CDR3 contains 14 residues. CDR1 DFQATT and CDR2 SNEGSKA come from the germline V gene (reference sequence).

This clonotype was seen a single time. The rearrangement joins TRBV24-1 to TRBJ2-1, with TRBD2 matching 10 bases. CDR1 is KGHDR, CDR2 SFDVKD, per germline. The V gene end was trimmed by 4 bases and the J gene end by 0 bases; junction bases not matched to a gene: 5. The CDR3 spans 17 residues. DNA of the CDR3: TGTGCCACCAGTGACCCTACTAGCGGGGTCTCCTACAATGAGCAGTTCTTC. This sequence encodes CATSDPTSGVSYNEQFF.

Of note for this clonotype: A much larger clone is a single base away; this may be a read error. CDR3: CSSSPTGQGLDTQYF. The CDR3 DNA sequence: TGTTCCAGCAGCCCCACGGGACAGGGATTAGATACGCAGTATTTT. This chain connects TRBV3-1 to TRBJ2-3; 9 bases agree with TRBD1. The CDR3 is 15 residues long. CDR1 and CDR2 from the germline V gene are LGHDT and YNNKEL (reference sequence).

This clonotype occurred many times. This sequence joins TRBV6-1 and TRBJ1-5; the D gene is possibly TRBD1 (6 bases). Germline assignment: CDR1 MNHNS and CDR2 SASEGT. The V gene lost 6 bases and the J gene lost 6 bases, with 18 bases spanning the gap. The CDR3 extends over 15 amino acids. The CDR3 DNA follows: TGTGCCAGCAGCCGTGGGAATACAGGGATTCAGCCCCAGCATTTT. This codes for CASSRGNTGIQPQHF.